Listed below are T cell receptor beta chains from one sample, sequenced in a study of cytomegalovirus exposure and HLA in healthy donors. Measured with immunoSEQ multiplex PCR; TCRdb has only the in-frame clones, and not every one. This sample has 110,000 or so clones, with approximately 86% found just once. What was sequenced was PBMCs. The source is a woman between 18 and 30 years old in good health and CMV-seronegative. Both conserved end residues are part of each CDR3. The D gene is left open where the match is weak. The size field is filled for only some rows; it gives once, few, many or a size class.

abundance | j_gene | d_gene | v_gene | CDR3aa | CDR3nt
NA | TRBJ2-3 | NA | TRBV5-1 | CASSPSPSLDTQYF | TGCGCCAGCAGCCCCAGCCCTAGTCTAGATACGCAGTATTTT
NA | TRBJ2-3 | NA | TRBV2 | CASSGQDASTDTQYF | TGTGCCAGCAGTGGACAGGACGCTAGCACAGATACGCAGTATTTT
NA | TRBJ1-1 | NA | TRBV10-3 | CAISVGENTEAFF | TGTGCCATCAGTGTCGGAGAGAACACTGAAGCTTTCTTT
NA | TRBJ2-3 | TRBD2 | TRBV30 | CAWSMYLGLASGSTDTQYF | TGTGCCTGGAGTATGTACCTTGGACTAGCGTCCGGGAGCACAGATACGCAGTATTTT
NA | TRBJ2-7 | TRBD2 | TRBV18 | CASSLSRASGVYEQYF | TGTGCCAGCTCACTTTCCAGGGCTAGCGGGGTTTACGAGCAGTACTTC
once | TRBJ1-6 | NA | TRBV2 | CASRGLSNSPLHF | TGTGCCAGCAGGGGGCTAAGCAATTCACCCCTCCACTTT
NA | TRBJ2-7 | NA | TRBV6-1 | CASSDWETLGYF | TGTGCCAGCAGTGATTGGGAGACGCTGGGGTACTTC
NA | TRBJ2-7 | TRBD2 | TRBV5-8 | CASSSGLEGDEQYF | TGTGCCAGCAGCTCGGGACTAGAGGGCGACGAGCAGTACTTC
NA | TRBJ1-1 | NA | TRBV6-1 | CASSEAIERDTEAFF | TGTGCCAGCAGTGAAGCGATAGAACGGGACACTGAAGCTTTCTTT
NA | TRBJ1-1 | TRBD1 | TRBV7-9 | CASSLGGTAAAFF | TGTGCCAGCAGCTTAGGAGGGACAGCCGCGGCTTTCTTT
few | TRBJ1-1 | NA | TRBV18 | CASSVQTQNTEAFF | TGTGCCAGCTCAGTACAGACACAGAACACTGAAGCTTTCTTT
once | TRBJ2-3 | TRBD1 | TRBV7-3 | CASSSTGGLTDTQYF | TGTGCCAGCAGCTCGACAGGGGGTTTAACAGATACGCAGTATTTT